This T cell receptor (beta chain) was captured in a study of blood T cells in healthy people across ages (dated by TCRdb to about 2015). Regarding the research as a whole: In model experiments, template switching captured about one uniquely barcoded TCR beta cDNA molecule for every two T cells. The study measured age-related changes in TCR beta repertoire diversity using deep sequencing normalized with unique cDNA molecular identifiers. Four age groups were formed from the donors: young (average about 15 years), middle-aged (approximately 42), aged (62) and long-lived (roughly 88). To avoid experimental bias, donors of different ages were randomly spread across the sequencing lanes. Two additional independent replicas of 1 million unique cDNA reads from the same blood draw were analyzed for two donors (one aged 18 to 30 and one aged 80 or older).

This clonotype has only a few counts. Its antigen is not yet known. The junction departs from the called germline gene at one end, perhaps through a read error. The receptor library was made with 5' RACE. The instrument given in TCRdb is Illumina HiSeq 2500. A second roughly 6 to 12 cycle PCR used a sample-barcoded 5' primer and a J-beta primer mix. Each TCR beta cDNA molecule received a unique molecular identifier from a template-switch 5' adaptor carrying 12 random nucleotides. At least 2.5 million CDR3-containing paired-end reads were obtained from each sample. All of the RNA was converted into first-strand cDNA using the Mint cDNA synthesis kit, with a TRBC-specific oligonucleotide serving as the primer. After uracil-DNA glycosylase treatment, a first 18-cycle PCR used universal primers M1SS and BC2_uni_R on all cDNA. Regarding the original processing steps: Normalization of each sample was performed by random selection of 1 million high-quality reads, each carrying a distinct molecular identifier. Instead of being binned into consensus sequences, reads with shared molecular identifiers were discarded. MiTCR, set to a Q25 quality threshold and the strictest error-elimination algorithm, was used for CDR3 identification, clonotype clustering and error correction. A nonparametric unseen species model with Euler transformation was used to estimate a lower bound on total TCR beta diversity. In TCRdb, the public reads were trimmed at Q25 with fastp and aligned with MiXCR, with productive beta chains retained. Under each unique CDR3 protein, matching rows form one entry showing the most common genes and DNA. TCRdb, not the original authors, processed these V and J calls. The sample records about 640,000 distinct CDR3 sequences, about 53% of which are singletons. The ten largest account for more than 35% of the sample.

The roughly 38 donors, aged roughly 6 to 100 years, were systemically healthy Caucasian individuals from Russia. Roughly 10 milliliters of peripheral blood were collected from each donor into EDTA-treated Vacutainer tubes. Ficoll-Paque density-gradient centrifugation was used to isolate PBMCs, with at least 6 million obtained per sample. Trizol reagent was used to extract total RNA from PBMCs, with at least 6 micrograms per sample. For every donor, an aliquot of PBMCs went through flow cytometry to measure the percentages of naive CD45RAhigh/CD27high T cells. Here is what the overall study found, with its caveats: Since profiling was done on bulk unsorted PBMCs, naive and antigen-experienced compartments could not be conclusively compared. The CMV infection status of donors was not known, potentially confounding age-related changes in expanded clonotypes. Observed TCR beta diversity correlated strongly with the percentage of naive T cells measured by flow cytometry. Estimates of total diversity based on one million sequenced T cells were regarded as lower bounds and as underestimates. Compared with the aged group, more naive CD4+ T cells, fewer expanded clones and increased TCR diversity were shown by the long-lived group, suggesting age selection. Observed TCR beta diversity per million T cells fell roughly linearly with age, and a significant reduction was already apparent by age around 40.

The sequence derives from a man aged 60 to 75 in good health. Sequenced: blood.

The base sequence is TGTGCCAGCAGCCTAGGGAGGGGACTAGCGGGGTCGGAGACCCAGTACTTC. Its translation is CASSLGRGLAGSETQYF. The chain uses TRBV13 and TRBJ2-5; 13 of the junction bases match TRBD2. Including the terminal cysteine and phenylalanine, the CDR3 comprises 17 residues. Kept here is only the CDR3 DNA, which spans 51 bases and is read in frame from base 1. Looking up the germline V gene (reference sequence) yields CDR1 PRHDT and CDR2 FYEKMQ. Joined to the reference TRBV13 and TRBJ2-5 proteins, this CDR3 gives the full variable domain: AAGVIQSPRHLIKEKRETATLKCYPIPRHDTVYWYQQGPGQDPQFLISFYEKMQSDKGSIPDRFSAQQFSDYHSELNMSSLELGDSALYFCASSLGRGLAGSETQYFGPGTRLLVL.